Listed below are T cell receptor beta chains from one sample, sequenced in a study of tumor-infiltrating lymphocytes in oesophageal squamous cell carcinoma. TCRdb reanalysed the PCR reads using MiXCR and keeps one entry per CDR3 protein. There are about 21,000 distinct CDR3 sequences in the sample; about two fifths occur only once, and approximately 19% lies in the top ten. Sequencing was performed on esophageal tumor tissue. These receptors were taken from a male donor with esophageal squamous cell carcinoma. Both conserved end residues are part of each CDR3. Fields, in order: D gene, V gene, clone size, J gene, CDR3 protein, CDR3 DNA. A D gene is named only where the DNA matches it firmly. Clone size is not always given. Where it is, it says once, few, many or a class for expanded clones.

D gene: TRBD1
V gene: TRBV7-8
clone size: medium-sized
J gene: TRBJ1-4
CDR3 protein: CASSRGQGGNEKLFF
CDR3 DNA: TGTGCCAGCAGCCGGGGACAGGGAGGGAATGAAAAACTGTTTTTT

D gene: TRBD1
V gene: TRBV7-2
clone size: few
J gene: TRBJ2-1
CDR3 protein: CASSTHRGRVTNEQFF
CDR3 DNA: TGTGCCAGCAGCACACACAGGGGGCGCGTCACGAATGAGCAGTTCTTC

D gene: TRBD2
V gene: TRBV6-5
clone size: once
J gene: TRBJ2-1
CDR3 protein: CASSYSPGLGNRNEQFF
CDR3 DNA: TGTGCCAGCAGTTATTCCCCGGGACTAGGAAATCGCAATGAGCAGTTCTTC

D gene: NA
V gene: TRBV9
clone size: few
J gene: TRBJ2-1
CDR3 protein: CASSERGRSSYNEQFF
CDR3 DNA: TGTGCCAGCAGCGAAAGAGGACGTTCCTCCTACAATGAGCAGTTCTTC

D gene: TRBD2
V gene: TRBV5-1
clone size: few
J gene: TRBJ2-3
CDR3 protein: CASSLALAGGSTDTQYF
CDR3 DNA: TGCGCCAGCAGCTTGGCCCTAGCGGGGGGAAGCACAGATACGCAGTATTTT

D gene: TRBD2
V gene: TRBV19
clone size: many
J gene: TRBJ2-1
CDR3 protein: CASTVGSGRANSYNEQFF
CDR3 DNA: TGTGCCAGTACCGTGGGTAGCGGGAGGGCCAACTCCTACAATGAGCAGTTCTTC

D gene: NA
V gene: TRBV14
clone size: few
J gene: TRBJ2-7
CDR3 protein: CASSRYSSYNEQYF
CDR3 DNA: TGTGCCAGCAGCCGCTATAGCTCCTACAATGAGCAGTACTTC

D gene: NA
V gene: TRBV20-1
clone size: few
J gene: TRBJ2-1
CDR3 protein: CSASLRDKYNEQFF
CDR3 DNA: TGCAGTGCTAGCCTCCGGGACAAATACAATGAGCAGTTCTTC

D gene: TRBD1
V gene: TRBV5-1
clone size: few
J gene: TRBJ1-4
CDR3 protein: CASSSQDRAELFF
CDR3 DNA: TGCGCCAGCAGCTCCCAGGACAGGGCGGAACTGTTTTTT

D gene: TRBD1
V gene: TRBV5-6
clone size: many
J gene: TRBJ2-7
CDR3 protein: CASSPTTGIYEQYF
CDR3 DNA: TGTGCCAGCAGCCCTACGACAGGGATCTACGAGCAGTACTTC

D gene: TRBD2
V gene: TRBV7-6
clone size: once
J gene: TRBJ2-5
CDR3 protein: CASSKTSGGPWTQYF
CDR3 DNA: TGTGCCAGCAGCAAGACTAGCGGGGGGCCCTGGACCCAGTACTTC

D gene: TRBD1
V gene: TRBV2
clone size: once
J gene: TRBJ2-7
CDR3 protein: CASTGPDRALNEQYF
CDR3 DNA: TGTGCCAGCACGGGCCCTGACAGGGCTCTTAACGAGCAGTACTTC

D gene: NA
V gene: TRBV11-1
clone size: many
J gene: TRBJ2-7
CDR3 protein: CASSLSVGNYEQYF
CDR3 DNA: TGTGCCAGCAGCTTATCGGTAGGGAACTACGAGCAGTACTTC

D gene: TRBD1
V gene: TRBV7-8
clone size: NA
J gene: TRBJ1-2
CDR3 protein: CASSDDREHGYTF
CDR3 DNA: TGTGCCAGCAGCGATGACAGGGAACATGGCTACACCTTC

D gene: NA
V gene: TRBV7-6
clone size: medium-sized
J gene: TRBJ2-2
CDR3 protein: CASSLGQNTGELFF
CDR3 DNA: TGTGCCAGCAGCTTAGGACAGAACACCGGGGAGCTGTTTTTT

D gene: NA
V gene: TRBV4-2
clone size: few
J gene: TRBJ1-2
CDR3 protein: CASSQDWVGLYGYTF
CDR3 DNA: TGTGCCAGCAGCCAAGATTGGGTAGGCCTCTATGGCTACACCTTC

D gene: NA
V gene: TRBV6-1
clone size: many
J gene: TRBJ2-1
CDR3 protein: CASSVSVGSYNEQFF
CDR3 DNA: TGTGCCAGCAGCGTTTCCGTAGGCTCCTACAATGAGCAGTTCTTC

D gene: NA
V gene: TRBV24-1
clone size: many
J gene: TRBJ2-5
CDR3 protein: CATSDTGQRETQYF
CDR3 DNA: TGTGCCACCAGTGACACGGGGCAACGAGAGACCCAGTACTTC

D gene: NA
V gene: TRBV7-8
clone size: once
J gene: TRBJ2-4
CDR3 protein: CASSRLISTDTQYF
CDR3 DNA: TGTGCCAGCAGCCGACTAATTAGCACAGATACACAGTACTTC

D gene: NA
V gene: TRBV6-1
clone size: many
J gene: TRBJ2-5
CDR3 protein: CASSETLQGSGSNEQYF
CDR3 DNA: TGTGCCAGCAGTGAAACCCTCCAGGGGTCGGGGTCCAATGAGCAGTACTTC

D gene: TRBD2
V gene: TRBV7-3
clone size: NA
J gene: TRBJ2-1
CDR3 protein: CASSSRGGRGNEQFF
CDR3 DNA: TGTGCCAGCAGCTCACGGGGGGGCCGAGGCAATGAGCAGTTCTTC

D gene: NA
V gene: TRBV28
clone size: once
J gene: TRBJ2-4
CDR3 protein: CASSYKHIQYF
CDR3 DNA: TGTGCCAGCAGTTATAAGCACATTCAGTACTTC

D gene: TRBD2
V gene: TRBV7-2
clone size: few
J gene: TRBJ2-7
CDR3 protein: CASSGSGLAGAHEQYF
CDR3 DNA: TGTGCCAGCAGCGGAAGCGGACTAGCGGGAGCCCACGAGCAGTACTTC

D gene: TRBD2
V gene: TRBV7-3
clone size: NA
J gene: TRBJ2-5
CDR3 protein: CASSYTLGGIQETQYF
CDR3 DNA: TGTGCCAGCAGCTACACCTTGGGGGGGATACAAGAGACCCAGTACTTC

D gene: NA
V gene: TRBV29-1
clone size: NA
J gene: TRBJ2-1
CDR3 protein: CSVVIPYNEQFF
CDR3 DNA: TGCAGCGTTGTGATTCCCTACAATGAGCAGTTCTTC

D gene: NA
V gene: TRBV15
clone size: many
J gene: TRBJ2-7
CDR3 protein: CATSGAGEISYEQYF
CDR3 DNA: TGTGCCACCAGCGGGGCAGGGGAGATTTCCTACGAGCAGTACTTC

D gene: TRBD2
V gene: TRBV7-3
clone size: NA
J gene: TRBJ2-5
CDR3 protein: CASSLTGEGQETQYF
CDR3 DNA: TGTGCCAGCAGCTTAACGGGGGAGGGGCAAGAGACCCAGTACTTC

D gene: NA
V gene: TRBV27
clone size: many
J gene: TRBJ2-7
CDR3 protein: CASSPRTATKGYYEQYF
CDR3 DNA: TGTGCCAGCAGCCCCAGGACAGCCACCAAGGGATACTACGAGCAGTACTTC

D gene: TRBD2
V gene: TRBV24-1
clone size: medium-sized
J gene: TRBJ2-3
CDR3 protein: CATRGLAETDTQYF
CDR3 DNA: TGTGCCACCCGGGGACTAGCGGAGACAGATACGCAGTATTTT

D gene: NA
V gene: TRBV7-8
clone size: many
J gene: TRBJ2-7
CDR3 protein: CASSLFQGPSYEQYF
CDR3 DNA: TGTGCCAGCAGCTTGTTCCAGGGACCTTCCTACGAGCAGTACTTC

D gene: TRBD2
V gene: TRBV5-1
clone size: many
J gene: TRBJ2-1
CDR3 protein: CASSLEASGRLSYNEQFF
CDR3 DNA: TGCGCCAGCAGCTTGGAGGCTAGCGGGAGACTATCCTACAATGAGCAGTTCTTC

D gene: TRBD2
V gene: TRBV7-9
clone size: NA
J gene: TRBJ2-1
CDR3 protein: CASSSQRRVGGVYNEQFF
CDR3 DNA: TGTGCCAGCAGCTCACAAAGAAGGGTGGGGGGGGTCTACAATGAGCAGTTCTTC

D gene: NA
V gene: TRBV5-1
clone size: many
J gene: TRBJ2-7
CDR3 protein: CASSLLGGLGSYEQYF
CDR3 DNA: TGCGCCAGCAGCTTGTTGGGGGGTCTTGGGTCCTACGAGCAGTACTTC

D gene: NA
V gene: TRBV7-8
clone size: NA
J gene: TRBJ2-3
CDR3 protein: CASSLGLDTQYF
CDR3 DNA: TGTGCCAGCAGCTTAGGGCTGGATACGCAGTATTTT

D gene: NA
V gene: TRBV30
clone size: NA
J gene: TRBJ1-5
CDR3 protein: CAWSADINQPQHF
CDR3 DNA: TGTGCCTGGAGTGCGGATATCAATCAGCCCCAGCATTTT

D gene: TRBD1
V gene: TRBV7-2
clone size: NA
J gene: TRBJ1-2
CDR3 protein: CASSVRDSNYGYTF
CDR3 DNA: TGTGCCAGCAGCGTCAGGGACAGTAACTATGGCTACACCTTC

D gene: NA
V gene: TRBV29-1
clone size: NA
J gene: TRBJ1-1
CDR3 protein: CSLSKVAEAFF
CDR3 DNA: TGCAGCCTTTCAAAGGTCGCTGAAGCTTTCTTT

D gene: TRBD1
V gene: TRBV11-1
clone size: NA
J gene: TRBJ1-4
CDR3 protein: CASSEGQGGEKLFF
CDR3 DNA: TGTGCCAGCAGCGAGGGACAGGGGGGCGAAAAACTGTTTTTT

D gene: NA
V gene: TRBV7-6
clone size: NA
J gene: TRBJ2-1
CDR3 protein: CASSLVDLPLGSDNF
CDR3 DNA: TGTGCCAGCAGCTTAGTTGACCTTCCTTTGGGATCGGATAACTTC

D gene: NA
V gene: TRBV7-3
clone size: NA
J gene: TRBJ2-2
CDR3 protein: CASSLQSGVNTGELFF
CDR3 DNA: TGTGCCAGCAGCTTACAGAGCGGAGTTAACACCGGGGAGCTGTTTTTT

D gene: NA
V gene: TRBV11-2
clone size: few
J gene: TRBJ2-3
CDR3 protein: CASSLESGHFTDTQYF
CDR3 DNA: TGTGCCAGCAGCTTAGAGAGTGGACATTTCACAGATACGCAGTATTTT

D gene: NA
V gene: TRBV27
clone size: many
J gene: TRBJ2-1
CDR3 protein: CASSPRWSSYEQFF
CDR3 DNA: TGTGCCAGCAGCCCCAGGTGGAGCTCCTACGAGCAGTTCTTC

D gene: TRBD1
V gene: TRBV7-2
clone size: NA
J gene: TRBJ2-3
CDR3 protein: CASSGKGAIFTQYF
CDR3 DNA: TGTGCCAGCAGCGGGAAGGGGGCAATATTTACGCAGTATTTT

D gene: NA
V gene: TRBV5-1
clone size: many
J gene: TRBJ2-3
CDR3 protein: CASSLQQGHTDTQYF
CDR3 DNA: TGCGCCAGCAGCTTACAACAGGGACACACAGATACGCAGTATTTT

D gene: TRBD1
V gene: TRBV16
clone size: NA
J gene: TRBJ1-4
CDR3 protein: CASSQPGQDYEKLFF
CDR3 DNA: TGTGCCAGCAGCCAACCCGGACAGGACTATGAAAAACTGTTTTTT

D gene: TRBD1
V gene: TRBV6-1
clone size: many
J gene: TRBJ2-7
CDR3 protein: CASSNRDRGYEQYF
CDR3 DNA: TGTGCCAGCAGTAACCGGGACAGGGGTTACGAGCAGTACTTC

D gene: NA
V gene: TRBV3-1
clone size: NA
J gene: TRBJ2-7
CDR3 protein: CASSQALVGYEQYF
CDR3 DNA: TGTGCCAGCAGCCAAGCACTAGTGGGCTACGAGCAGTACTTC

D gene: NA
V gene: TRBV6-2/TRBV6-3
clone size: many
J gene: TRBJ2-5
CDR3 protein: CASSPRPQETQYF
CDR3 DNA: TGTGCCAGCAGTCCCCGCCCCCAAGAGACCCAGTACTTC

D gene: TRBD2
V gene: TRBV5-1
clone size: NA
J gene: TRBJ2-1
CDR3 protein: CASSPYLGLADNEQFF
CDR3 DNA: TGCGCCAGCAGCCCCTACTTAGGACTAGCAGACAATGAGCAGTTCTTC

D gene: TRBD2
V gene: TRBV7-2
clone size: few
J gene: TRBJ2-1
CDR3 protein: CASSYSGTTQKQFF
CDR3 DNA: TGTGCCAGCAGCTACTCCGGGACTACACAGAAGCAGTTCTTC